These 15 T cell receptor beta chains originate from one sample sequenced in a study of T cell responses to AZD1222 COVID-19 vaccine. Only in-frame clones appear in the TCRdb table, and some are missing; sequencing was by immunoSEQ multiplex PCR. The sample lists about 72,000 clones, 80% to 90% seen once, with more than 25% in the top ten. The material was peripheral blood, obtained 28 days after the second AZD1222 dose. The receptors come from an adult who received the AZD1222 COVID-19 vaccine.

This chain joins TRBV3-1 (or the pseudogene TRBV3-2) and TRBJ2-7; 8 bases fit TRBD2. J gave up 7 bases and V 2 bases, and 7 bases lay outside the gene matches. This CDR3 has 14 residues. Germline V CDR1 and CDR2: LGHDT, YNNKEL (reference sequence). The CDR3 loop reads CASSQLAGKGEQYF. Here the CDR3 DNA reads TGTGCCAGCAGCCAACTAGCGGGCAAAGGGGAGCAGTACTTC.

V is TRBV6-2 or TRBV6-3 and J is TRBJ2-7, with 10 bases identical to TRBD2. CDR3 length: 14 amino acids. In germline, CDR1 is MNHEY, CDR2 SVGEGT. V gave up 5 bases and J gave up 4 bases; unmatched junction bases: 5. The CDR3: CASSVGTSVYEQYF. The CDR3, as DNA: TGTGCCAGCAGTGTCGGGACTAGCGTATACGAGCAGTACTTC.

Here the CDR3 reads CASSDAAGGWDQPQHF. CDR3 nucleotides: TGTGCCAGCAGTGACGCGGCAGGGGGCTGGGATCAGCCCCAGCATTTT. The chain employs TRBV2 and TRBJ1-5, with 8 nucleotides matching TRBD1. CDR3 length equals 16 residues. The J segment lost 5 bases and the V segment lost 3 bases, leaving 9 bases of the junction unmatched. Germline loops: CDR1 SNHLY, CDR2 FYNNEI.

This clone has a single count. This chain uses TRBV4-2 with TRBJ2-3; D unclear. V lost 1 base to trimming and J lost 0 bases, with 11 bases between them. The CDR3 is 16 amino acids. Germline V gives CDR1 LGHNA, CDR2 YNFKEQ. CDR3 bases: TGTGCCAGCAGCCAAGCCGCCTTCTCTAGCACAGATACGCAGTATTTT. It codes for CASSQAAFSSTDTQYF.

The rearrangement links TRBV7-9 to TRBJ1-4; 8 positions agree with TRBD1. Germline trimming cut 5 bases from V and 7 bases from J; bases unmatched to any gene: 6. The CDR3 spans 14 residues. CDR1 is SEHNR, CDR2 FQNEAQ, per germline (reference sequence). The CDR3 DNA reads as TGTGCCAGCAGCGCCGGACAGGGACCTGAAAAACTGTTTTTT. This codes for CASSAGQGPEKLFF. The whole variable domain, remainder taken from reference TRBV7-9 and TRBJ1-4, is DTGVSQNPRHKITKRGQNVTFRCDPISEHNRLYWYRQTLGQGPEFLTYFQNEAQLEKSRLLSDRFSAERPKGSFSTLEIQRTEQGDSAMYLCASSAGQGPEKLFFGSGTQLSVL.

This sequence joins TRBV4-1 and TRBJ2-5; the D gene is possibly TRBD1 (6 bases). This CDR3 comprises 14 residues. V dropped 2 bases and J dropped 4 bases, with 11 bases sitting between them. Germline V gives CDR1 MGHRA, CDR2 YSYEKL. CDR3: CASSQKGVGETQYF. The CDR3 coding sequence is TGCGCCAGCAGCCAAAAGGGGGTCGGAGAGACCCAGTACTTC.

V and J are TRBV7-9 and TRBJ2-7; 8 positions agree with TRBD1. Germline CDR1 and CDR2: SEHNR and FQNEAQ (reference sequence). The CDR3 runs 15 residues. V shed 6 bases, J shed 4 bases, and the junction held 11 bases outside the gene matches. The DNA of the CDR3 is TGTGCCAGCAGAGCCTCCGGGACAGGAGGTTACGAGCAGTACTTC. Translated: CASRASGTGGYEQYF.

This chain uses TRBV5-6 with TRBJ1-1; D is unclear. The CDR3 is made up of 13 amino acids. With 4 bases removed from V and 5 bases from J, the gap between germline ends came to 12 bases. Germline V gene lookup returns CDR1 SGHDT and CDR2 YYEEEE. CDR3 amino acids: CASSPVEGTEAFF. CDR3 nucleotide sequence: TGTGCCAGCAGCCCGGTGGAGGGTACTGAAGCTTTCTTT.

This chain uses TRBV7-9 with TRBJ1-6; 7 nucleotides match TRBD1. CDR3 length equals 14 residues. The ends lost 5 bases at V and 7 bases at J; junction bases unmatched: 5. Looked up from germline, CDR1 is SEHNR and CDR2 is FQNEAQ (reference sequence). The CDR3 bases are TGTGCCAGCAGCCCTGACAGGGAGAATTCACCCCTCCACTTT. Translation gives CASSPDRENSPLHF.

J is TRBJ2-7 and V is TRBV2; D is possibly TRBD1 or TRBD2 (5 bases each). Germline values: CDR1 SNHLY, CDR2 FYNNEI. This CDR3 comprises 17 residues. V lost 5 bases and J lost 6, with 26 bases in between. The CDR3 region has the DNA TGTGCCAGCAGTCGAGGGACCTTCCCGGGGTTGAGTGTCGAGCAGTACTTC. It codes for CASSRGTFPGLSVEQYF.

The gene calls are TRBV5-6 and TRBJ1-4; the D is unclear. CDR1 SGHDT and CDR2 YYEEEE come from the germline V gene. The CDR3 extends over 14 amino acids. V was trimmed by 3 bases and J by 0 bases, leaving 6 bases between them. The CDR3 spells CASSSDATNEKLFF. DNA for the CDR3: TGTGCCAGCAGCTCGGATGCAACTAATGAAAAACTGTTTTTT. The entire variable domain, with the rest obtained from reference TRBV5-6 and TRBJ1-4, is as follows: DAGVTQSPTHLIKTRGQQVTLRCSPKSGHDTVSWYQQALGQGPQFIFQYYEEEERQRGNFPDRFSGHQFPNYSSELNVNALLLGDSALYLCASSSDATNEKLFFGSGTQLSVL.

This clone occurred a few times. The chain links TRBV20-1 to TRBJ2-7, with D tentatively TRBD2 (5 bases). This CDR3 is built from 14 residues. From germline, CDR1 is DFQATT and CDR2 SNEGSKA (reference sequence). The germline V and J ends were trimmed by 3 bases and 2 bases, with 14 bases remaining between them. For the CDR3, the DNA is TGCAGTGCTAGTAGAGAGGGAACGGCCTACGAGCAGTACTTC. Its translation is CSASREGTAYEQYF.

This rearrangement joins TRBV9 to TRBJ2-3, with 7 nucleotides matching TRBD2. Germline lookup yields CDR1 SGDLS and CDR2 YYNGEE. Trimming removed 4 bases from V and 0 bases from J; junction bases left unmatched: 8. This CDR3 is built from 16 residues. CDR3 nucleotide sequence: TGTGCCAGCAGCCCCCGGACTAGTATAAGCACAGATACGCAGTATTTT. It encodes CASSPRTSISTDTQYF.

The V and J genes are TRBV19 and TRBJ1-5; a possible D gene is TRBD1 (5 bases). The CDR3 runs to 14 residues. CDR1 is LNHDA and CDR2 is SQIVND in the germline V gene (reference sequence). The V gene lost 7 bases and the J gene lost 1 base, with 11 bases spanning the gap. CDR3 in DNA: TGTGCCAGTAAAGCTCGGGGGAGCAATCAGCCCCAGCATTTT. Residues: CASKARGSNQPQHF.

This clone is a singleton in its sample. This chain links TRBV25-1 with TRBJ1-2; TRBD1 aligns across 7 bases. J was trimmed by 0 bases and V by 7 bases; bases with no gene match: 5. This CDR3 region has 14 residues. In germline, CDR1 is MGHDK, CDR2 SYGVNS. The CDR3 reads CASKRTGTNYGYTF. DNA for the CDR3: TGTGCCAGCAAGCGGACAGGAACTAACTATGGCTACACCTTC.